This T cell receptor beta chain was sequenced for a study of shared clonotypes between healthy human individuals. Study-level findings and limits: Sequencing depth was expected to influence donor clonotype sharing.

The CDR3 covers 15 residues. The ends lost 1 base at V and 3 bases at J; junction bases unmatched: 4. Germline CDR1 is SGHVS and CDR2 is FNYEAQ. Turning to this clone: The antigen is not known.

Replicate PCRs for sorted subsets used roughly 200 ng DNA; this equaled 25,000 to 35,000 T cell genomes. The method was immunoSEQ multiplex PCR; TCRdb's version includes in-frame clones alone and lacks a portion of them. The repertoire holds some 1.4 million clones, with roughly 97% as singletons. The clonotype originates from a man under 40 in good health. The sequencing input was naive CD4+ T cells sorted from blood. Subset denoted: CD45RA+ positively selected. The chain carries TRBV7-6 and TRBJ2-7; 9 bases are shared with TRBD2. The CDR3 DNA reads as TGTGCCAGCAGCTTAGGGGGCGGGAGGGTCTACGAGCAGTACTTC. Translated, it gives CASSLGGGRVYEQYF.